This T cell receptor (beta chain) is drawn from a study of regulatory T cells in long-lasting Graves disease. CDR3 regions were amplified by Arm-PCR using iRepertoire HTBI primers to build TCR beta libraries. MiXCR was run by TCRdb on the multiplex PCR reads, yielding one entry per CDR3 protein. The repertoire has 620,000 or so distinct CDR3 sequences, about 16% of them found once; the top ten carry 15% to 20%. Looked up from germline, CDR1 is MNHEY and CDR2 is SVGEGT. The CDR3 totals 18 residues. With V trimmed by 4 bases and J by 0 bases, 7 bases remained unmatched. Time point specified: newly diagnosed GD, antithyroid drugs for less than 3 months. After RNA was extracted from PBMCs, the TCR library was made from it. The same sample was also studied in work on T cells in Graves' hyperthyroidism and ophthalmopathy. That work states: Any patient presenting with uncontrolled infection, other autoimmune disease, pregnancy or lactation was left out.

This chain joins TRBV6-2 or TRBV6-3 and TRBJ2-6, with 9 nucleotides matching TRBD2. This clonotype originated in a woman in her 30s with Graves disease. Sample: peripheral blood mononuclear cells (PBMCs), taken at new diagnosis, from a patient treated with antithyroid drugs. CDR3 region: CASSSLAGDGSGANVLTF. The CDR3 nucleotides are TGTGCCAGCAGTTCATTAGCGGGAGACGGCTCTGGGGCCAACGTCCTGACTTTC.